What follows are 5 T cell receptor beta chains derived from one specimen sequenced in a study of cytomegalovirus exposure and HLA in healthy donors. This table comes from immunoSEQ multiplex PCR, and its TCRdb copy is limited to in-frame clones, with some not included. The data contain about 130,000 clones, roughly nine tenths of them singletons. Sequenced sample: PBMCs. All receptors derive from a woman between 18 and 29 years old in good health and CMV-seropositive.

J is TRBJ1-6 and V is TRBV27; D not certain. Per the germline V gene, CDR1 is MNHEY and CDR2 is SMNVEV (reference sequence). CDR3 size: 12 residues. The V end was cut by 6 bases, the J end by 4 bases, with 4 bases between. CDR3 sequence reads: CASSLYNSPLHF. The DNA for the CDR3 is TGTGCCAGCAGCCTTTATAATTCACCCCTCCACTTT.

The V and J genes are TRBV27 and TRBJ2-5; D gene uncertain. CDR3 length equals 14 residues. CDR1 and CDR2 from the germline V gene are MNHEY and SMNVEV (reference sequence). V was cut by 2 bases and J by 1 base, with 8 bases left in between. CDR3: CASSLGGSQETQYF. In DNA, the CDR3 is TGTGCCAGCAGTTTAGGCGGTAGCCAAGAGACCCAGTACTTC.

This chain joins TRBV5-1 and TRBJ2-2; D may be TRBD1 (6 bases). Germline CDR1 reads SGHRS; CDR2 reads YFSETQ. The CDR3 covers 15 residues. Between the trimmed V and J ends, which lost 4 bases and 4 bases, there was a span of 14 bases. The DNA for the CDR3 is TGCGCCAGCAGCCTACCTTCACAGGGCACCGGGGAGCTGTTTTTT. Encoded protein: CASSLPSQGTGELFF. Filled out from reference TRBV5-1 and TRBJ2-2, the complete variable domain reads KAGVTQTPRYLIKTRGQQVTLSCSPISGHRSVSWYQQTPGQGLQFLFEYFSETQRNKGNFPGRFSGRQFSNSRSEMNVSTLELGDSALYLCASSLPSQGTGELFFGEGSRLTVL.

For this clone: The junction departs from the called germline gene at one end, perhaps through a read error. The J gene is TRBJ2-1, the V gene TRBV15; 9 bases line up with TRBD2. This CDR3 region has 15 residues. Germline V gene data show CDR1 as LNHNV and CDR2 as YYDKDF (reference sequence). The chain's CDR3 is CATSRDGSGGGEQLF. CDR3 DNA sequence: TGTGCCACCAGCAGAGATGGTAGCGGGGGAGGAGAGCAGCTCTTC.

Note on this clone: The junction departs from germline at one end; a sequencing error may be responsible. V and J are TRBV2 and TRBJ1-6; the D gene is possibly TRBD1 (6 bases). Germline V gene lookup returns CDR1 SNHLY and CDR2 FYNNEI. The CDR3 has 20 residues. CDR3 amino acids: CASSEGLDSSLSSYNSLLHF. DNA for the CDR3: TGTGCCAGCAGTGAGGGCTTGGACAGCTCCCTGAGCTCCTATAATTCACTCCTCCACTTT.